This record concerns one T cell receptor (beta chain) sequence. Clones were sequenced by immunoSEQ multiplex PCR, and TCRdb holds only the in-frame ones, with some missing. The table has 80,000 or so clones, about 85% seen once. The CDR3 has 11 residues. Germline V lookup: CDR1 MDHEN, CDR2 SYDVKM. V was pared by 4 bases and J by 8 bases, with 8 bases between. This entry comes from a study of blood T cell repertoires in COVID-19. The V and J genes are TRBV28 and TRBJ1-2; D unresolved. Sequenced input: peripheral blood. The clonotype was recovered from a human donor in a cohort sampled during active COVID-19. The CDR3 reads CASSSSVGYTF. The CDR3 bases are TGTGCCAGCAGTTCCTCAGTAGGCTACACCTTC.